The present TCR beta chain was sequenced within a study of shared clonotypes between healthy human individuals. With V trimmed by 3 bases and J by 4 bases, 5 bases remained unmatched. CDR3 length: 15 amino acids. Germline V CDR1 and CDR2: SNHLY, FYNNEI. Only CD45RO-negative cells positively selected for CCR7 counted as naive CD8 cells, so terminally differentiated effector memory CD45RA+ cells were excluded. Nashville, Tennessee was home to all donors, each a Caucasian adult. Replicate PCRs run on sorted subsets employed 200 ng DNA, 30,000 to 35,000 T cell genomes. Assay: immunoSEQ multiplex PCR; the TCRdb copy retains only in-frame clones and omits some. The sample holds 600,000 or so clones, 85% to 95% seen once.

What was sequenced was naive CD8+ T cells sorted from blood. This sequence was found in a woman aged 30 to 39 in good health. This chain links TRBV2 with TRBJ2-5, with 10 bases lining up with TRBD2. The chain's CDR3 is CASSDIRTSGETQYF. The CDR3 region has the DNA TGTGCCAGCAGTGATATTAGGACTAGCGGAGAGACCCAGTACTTC. The variable domain in full, completed from reference TRBV2 and TRBJ2-5, reads EPEVTQTPSHQVTQMGQEVILRCVPISNHLYFYWYRQILGQKVEFLVSFYNNEISEKSEIFDDQFSVERPDGSNFTLKIRSTKLEDSAMYFCASSDIRTSGETQYFGPGTRLLVL.